The TCR beta chain under discussion was sequenced for a study of T cell repertoires in cytomegalovirus infection. Study details: HLA-C-restricted CMV epitopes, recently identified, and well-studied HLA-B-restricted ones were used by the study. In public TCR beta signatures, there were indications of both CMV infection and matching HLA type. Broader study findings: In two of eight donors, the top clonotype was HLA-C-restricted CMV-specific. CMV carriers with the relevant HLA were identified by cumulative public TCR beta family frequency.

TCRdb passed the reads through MiXCR, listing each CDR3 protein once. The sample lists about 740,000 distinct CDR3 sequences; roughly 36% were seen once. On this clonotype: Its specificity is not known.

There are 14 residues in the CDR3. The germline V gene encodes CDR1 SEHNR and CDR2 FQNEAQ (reference sequence). The trim removed 8 bases at V and 1 base at J, leaving 4 bases unmatched. V is TRBV7-9 and J is TRBJ2-2; the match to TRBD2 covers 7 bases. Material: cultured PBMCs, obtained from culture after CMV antigen stimulation. The clonotype comes from a human donor in good health (CMV status not recorded). Some clones in this sample may be carry-over from other donors' samples. The CDR3 is CASAPSGNTGELFF. The CDR3 coding sequence is TGTGCCAGCGCACCTAGCGGGAACACCGGGGAGCTGTTTTTT.